The rows below give T cell receptor beta chains drawn from one sample of a study of breast tumors, draining lymph nodes, adjacent tissues. TCRdb reprocessed the multiplex PCR reads with MiXCR, giving one entry per CDR3 protein. The sample holds about 46,000 distinct CDR3 sequences, under 25% seen once. The sequencing sample was made of breast tumor tissue. These receptors all come from a female donor with breast cancer. Some clones in this sample may be carry-over from other donors' samples. CDR3s leave out the opening cysteine and the closing phenylalanine or tryptophan. The order of the fields is V gene, CDR3 protein.

>TRBV6-6
ASGSGTGEADTQY
>TRBV5-1
ASSKGRQGNNEQF
>TRBV2
ASSYRGQGDEQY
>TRBV7-9
ASSLGEQTQY
>TRBV7-9
ASSLGWGRSTEAF
>TRBV20-1
SARDLRTPTLSSYNSPLH
>TRBV9
ASSVEGAGVRDTQY
>TRBV7-3
ASSPSTWPGPGYT
>TRBV27
ASSGTSDFGEQY
>TRBV19
ASSFGDQPQH
>TRBV4-1
ASSPWGRGGKETQY
>TRBV11-2
ASSVEFSSGNTIY
>TRBV6-1
ATRTQGYPYEQY
>TRBV29-1
SVGPLRTDTQY
>TRBV10-3
AISADRVNTGELF
>TRBV20-1
SASSRTGHSNQPQH
>TRBV27
ASSLTGPPHEQF
>TRBV10-3
AISDSYRQGTAYEQY
>TRBV11-2
ASRTDREKVTQY
>TRBV20-1
SADGGKGYEQY
>TRBV10-2
ATSSADTQY
>TRBV24-1
ATSDLQPGRKNEQF
>TRBV6-1
ASSEQVHSGNTIY
>TRBV9
ASSVGRVNYEQY
>TRBV18
ASSLDRGSDYGYT
>TRBV9
ASSVNAVMNTEAF
>TRBV7-2
ASSFTRGPSYEQY
>TRBV3-1
ASSGQEENYGYT
>TRBV14
ASSHRTGGQAGTGELF
>TRBV10-3
AISIGSGEQY
>TRBV6-5
ASSYRTGAGNQPQH
>TRBV12-3/TRBV12-4
ASSSGIRAQPQH
>TRBV18
ASSPSTREQF
>TRBV20-1
SARDAGSGANVLT
>TRBV20-1
SAREGGNSGGYT
>TRBV7-3
ASSQTWGGEQF
>TRBV5-5
ASSLGGSYGYT
>TRBV7-9
ASSLAIHEQY
>TRBV7-2
ASSFVGGTHGYT
>TRBV25-1
ASSDSGGGVHNEQF
>TRBV29-1
SAGSGANVLT
>TRBV5-5
ASRLTGTDYGYT
>TRBV27
ASSLTHSYPYGYT
>TRBV3-1
ASSQVSRGGFGYT
>TRBV14
ASSQVRGTGNTIY
>TRBV12-3/TRBV12-4
ASSFWRQETQY
>TRBV9
ASSGSGSSTDTQY
>TRBV20-1
SATPDGDEKLF
>TRBV6-5
ASRRSQGTGGDSPLH
>TRBV29-1
SVLGEKLF